The present T cell receptor (beta chain) was sequenced within a study of blood T cells in healthy people across ages. General study points: Higher diversity, along with more naive CD4+ cells, distinguished long-lived donors from aged donors. Without sorted subsets, naive and antigen-experienced compartments could not be conclusively compared.

Every donor contributed 7.5 to 10 milliliters of peripheral blood by blood draw. Primers used in a second PCR of roughly 6 to 12 cycles were a sample-barcoded 5' primer and a J-beta primer mix. CDR3-containing paired-end reads numbering at least 3 million came from each sample. TCRdb ran MiXCR on the 5' RACE reads and lists one entry per CDR3 protein. Of over 600,000 distinct CDR3 sequences listed, roughly 46% are singletons. Concerning this clonotype itself: Its antigen is still unknown.

The sequenced material came from blood. This TCR came from an elderly man in good health.

In DNA form, the CDR3 reads TGTGCCTGGAGTACAGGGTCCACTGAAGCTTTCTTT. Amino acid sequence: CAWSTGSTEAFF. This rearrangement joins TRBV30 to TRBJ1-1, with D possibly matching TRBD1 (6 bases). Germline V gene data show CDR1 as GTSNPN and CDR2 as SVGIG (reference sequence). Between the trimmed V and J ends, which lost 2 bases and 4 bases, there was a span of 8 bases. This CDR3 contains 12 residues.